This is a list of T cell receptor beta chains from one sample in a study of cytomegalovirus exposure and HLA in healthy donors. Profiling relied on immunoSEQ multiplex PCR, and the TCRdb table lists in-frame clones only, not all of them. Of 150,000 to 200,000 clones detected, roughly 78% appear once; the ten largest clones hold approximately 3%. Material: PBMCs. Receptor source: a woman in her forties in good health and CMV-seronegative. Both conserved end residues are part of each CDR3. D genes are given only for firm matches. Rows give clone size only sometimes, using once, few, many, or a class for an expanded clone.

d_gene	abundance	v_gene	len	j_gene	CDR3aa	CDR3nt
.	.	TRBV9	14	TRBJ2-1	CASSVVGSGLEQFF	TGTGCCAGCAGCGTAGTTGGGTCCGGACTGGAACAGTTCTTC
.	.	TRBV2	14	TRBJ2-1	CASSDWAGGNEQFF	TGTGCCAGCAGTGATTGGGCAGGGGGGAATGAGCAGTTCTTC
.	.	TRBV11-2	12	TRBJ2-7	CASSPLGWEQYF	TGTGCCAGCAGCCCCCTCGGTTGGGAGCAGTACTTC
.	.	TRBV10-3	15	TRBJ1-2	CAISESQGSDYGYTF	TGTGCCATCAGTGAAAGCCAGGGCTCGGACTATGGCTACACCTTC
.	.	TRBV27	14	TRBJ2-7	CASRTGTTSYEQYF	TGTGCCAGCAGAACCGGGACAACCTCCTACGAGCAGTACTTC
.	.	TRBV28	13	TRBJ1-1	CAPFGPAATEAFF	TGTGCCCCGTTTGGCCCTGCGGCCACTGAAGCTTTCTTT
.	.	TRBV29-1	13	TRBJ1-1	CSVESVLDTEAFF	TGCAGCGTTGAGTCCGTTCTAGACACTGAAGCTTTCTTT
.	.	TRBV21-1	17	TRBJ1-2	CASSARRDWESSYGYTF	TGTGCCAGCAGCGCGCGGAGGGATTGGGAATCTAGCTATGGCTACACCTTC
TRBD1	.	TRBV19	17	TRBJ1-5	CASSTPSRGLLAQPQHF	TGTGCCAGTAGTACTCCAAGCAGGGGGCTGCTGGCCCAGCCCCAGCATTTT
TRBD1	.	TRBV5-4	16	TRBJ2-7	CASSLGQGWDSYEQYF	TGTGCCAGCAGCTTAGGACAGGGATGGGACTCCTACGAGCAGTACTTC
.	.	TRBV6-1	14	TRBJ2-7	CASSAQGGGYEQYF	TGTGCCAGCAGTGCCCAAGGGGGTGGTTACGAGCAGTACTTC
.	.	TRBV6-5	15	TRBJ2-1	CASSYWGGTYNEQFF	TGTGCCAGCAGTTACTGGGGGGGCACCTACAATGAGCAGTTCTTC
.	.	TRBV28	13	TRBJ1-4	CASSLYREGKLFF	TGTGCCAGCAGTTTATACAGGGAGGGAAAACTGTTTTTT
TRBD2	.	TRBV4-2	17	TRBJ2-2	CASSQVAGDPNTGELFF	TGTGCCAGCAGCCAAGTAGCGGGGGACCCGAACACCGGGGAGCTGTTTTTT
TRBD1	few	TRBV28	21	TRBJ1-5	CASSFLYRGGTGSRGHQPQHF	TGTGCCAGCAGTTTCCTTTACAGGGGCGGCACAGGTAGTAGGGGCCATCAGCCCCAGCATTTT
.	.	TRBV7-6	15	TRBJ2-1	CASSLAASSYNEQFF	TGTGCCAGCAGCTTAGCGGCCAGCTCCTACAATGAGCAGTTCTTC
.	.	TRBV7-9	14	TRBJ1-2	CASSLDRRVSGYTF	TGTGCCAGCAGCTTAGATCGGAGGGTATCTGGCTACACCTTC
.	.	TRBV4-1	11	TRBJ2-1	CASSQGGEQFF	TGCGCCAGCAGCCAGGGGGGTGAGCAGTTCTTC
.	.	TRBV6-1	14	TRBJ1-5	CASSAYRGDQPQHF	TGTGCCAGCAGTGCTTATCGGGGGGATCAGCCCCAGCATTTT
TRBD1	once	TRBV5-1	18	TRBJ1-2	CASSTDGQVVAGGYGYTF	TGCGCCAGCAGCACGGACGGACAGGTTGTTGCAGGTGGTTATGGCTACACCTTC
.	.	TRBV19	15	TRBJ1-6	CASSISGNYNSPLHF	TGTGCCAGTAGTATATCAGGGAATTATAATTCACCCCTCCACTTT
TRBD2	.	TRBV4-2	16	TRBJ2-1	CASSQDLAGTHNEQFF	TGTGCCAGCAGCCAAGATTTAGCGGGGACCCACAATGAGCAGTTCTTC
TRBD2	.	TRBV6-1	13	TRBJ2-4	CASAIGGENIQYF	TGTGCCAGCGCTATTGGGGGGGAAAACATTCAGTACTTC
TRBD1	.	TRBV6-1	15	TRBJ1-6	CASTRDGTGGSPLHF	TGTGCCAGCACCCGAGACGGGACAGGGGGTTCACCCCTCCACTTT
TRBD1	once	TRBV5-8	15	TRBJ2-2	CASSLRGRVTGELFF	TGTGCCAGCAGCTTGAGGGGGCGTGTCACCGGGGAGCTGTTTTTT
TRBD2	.	TRBV18	15	TRBJ2-3	CASSPPSGRGDTQYF	TGTGCCAGCTCACCACCCTCAGGGAGGGGAGATACGCAGTATTTT
.	.	TRBV5-1	14	TRBJ2-1	CASSLVSGAVEQFF	TGCGCCAGCAGCTTGGTATCAGGGGCGGTTGAGCAGTTCTTC
TRBD1	once	TRBV5-4	15	TRBJ1-1	CASSLDGRTGGPAFF	TGTGCCAGCAGCTTGGATGGACGGACAGGGGGTCCGGCTTTCTTT
.	.	TRBV2	14	TRBJ1-6	CASRTDSYNSPLHF	TGTGCCAGCAGGACAGACTCCTATAATTCACCCCTCCACTTT
TRBD1	once	TRBV11-3	14	TRBJ1-5	CASSLHRGIQPQHF	TGTGCCAGCAGTCTTCACAGGGGGATCCAGCCCCAGCATTTT
.	few	TRBV5-6	14	TRBJ1-5	CASSFRYSNQPQHF	TGTGCCAGCAGCTTTCGGTATAGCAATCAGCCCCAGCATTTT
TRBD2	.	TRBV6-4	15	TRBJ2-5	CASSLLAGLQETQYF	TGTGCCAGCAGCTTACTAGCGGGGTTACAAGAGACCCAGTACTTC
.	few	TRBV2	14	TRBJ1-1	CASSFQGMDTEAFF	TGTGCCAGCAGTTTTCAGGGTATGGACACTGAAGCTTTCTTT
.	.	TRBV9	17	TRBJ1-3	CASSDRPGLHSGNTIYF	TGTGCCAGCAGCGATAGACCGGGACTCCACTCTGGAAACACCATATATTTT
.	once	TRBV25-1	17	TRBJ1-2	CASSDPVTEERNYGYTF	TGTGCCAGCAGTGACCCCGTTACGGAGGAAAGAAACTATGGCTACACCTTC
.	once	TRBV15	16	TRBJ2-1	CATSRSGGISYNEQFF	TGTGCCACCAGCAGATCCGGGGGAATCTCCTACAATGAGCAGTTCTTC
TRBD1	few	TRBV18	15	TRBJ2-7	CASSPLTGELYEQYF	TGTGCCAGCTCACCACTGACAGGGGAGCTCTACGAGCAGTACTTC
.	.	TRBV7-9	15	TRBJ1-6	CASSPSQGGRGPLHF	TGTGCCAGCAGCCCCAGCCAGGGTGGAAGGGGACCCCTCCACTTT
TRBD2	.	TRBV9	15	TRBJ2-2	CASSVGVAGTGELFF	TGTGCCAGCAGCGTAGGTGTAGCGGGAACCGGGGAGCTGTTTTTT
.	.	TRBV19	12	TRBJ1-2	CASSPGFYGYTF	TGTGCCAGTAGTCCGGGGTTCTATGGCTACACCTTC